Listed here are 32 T cell receptor beta chains from one sample, sequenced in a study of T cells after posttransplantation cyclophosphamide. Measured with immunoSEQ multiplex PCR; TCRdb has only the in-frame clones, and not every one. Recorded here are some 40,000 clones, with no singletons, and the ten leading clones hold around 5.9%. Sequenced sample: PBMCs. The receptors stem from a man aged 25 to 40 in good health and a related stem cell transplant donor.

This clone has at least ten counts. The chain employs TRBV27 and TRBJ1-1; possible D gene TRBD1, 6 bases. This CDR3 spans 14 amino acids. Trimming stripped 4 bases from V and 10 bases from J, with 19 bases between. The germline CDR1 and CDR2 sequences are MNHEY and SMNVEV (reference sequence). The CDR3 spells CASSSNRDPKLAFF. CDR3 DNA: TGTGCCAGCAGTTCTAACAGGGATCCCAAATTAGCTTTCTTT.

This clone was observed many times. The chain's CDR3 is CASKEGPSSYEQYF. CDR3 nucleotides: TGTGCCAGCAAGGAGGGCCCCAGCTCCTACGAGCAGTACTTC. The chain recombines TRBV28 with TRBJ2-7; TRBD2 is a possible D gene (6 bases). The CDR3 length is 14 residues. Deletions cut 7 bases from V and 0 bases from J, with 13 bases between. Germline V gene data show CDR1 as MDHEN and CDR2 as SYDVKM.

This clone was counted ten times or more. The chain is built from TRBV2 and TRBJ2-3; a weak D match, TRBD2 (5 bases). Trimming shortened V by 6 bases and J by 6 bases, and 7 bases separated the two germline ends. CDR1 SNHLY and CDR2 FYNNEI come from the germline V gene. CDR3 length: 11 amino acids. The DNA of the CDR3 is TGTGCCAGCAGGTCGGGGGATACGCAGTATTTT. As protein: CASRSGDTQYF. Full variable domain (rest looked up from reference TRBV2 and TRBJ2-3): EPEVTQTPSHQVTQMGQEVILRCVPISNHLYFYWYRQILGQKVEFLVSFYNNEISEKSEIFDDQFSVERPDGSNFTLKIRSTKLEDSAMYFCASRSGDTQYFGPGTRLTVL.

This clone was counted many times. This rearrangement joins TRBV10-1 to TRBJ1-1; tentatively, D is TRBD1 (5 bases). V shed 5 bases and J shed 3 bases, with 10 bases lying between them. Germline values: CDR1 WNHNN, CDR2 SYGVQD (reference sequence). The CDR3 contains 13 residues. CDR3 DNA sequence: TGCGCCAGCAGTTGGGGGGGTGACACTGAAGCTTTCTTT. Protein product: CASSWGGDTEAFF.

This clone was picked up many times. The chain couples TRBV6-2 or TRBV6-3 to TRBJ2-7; 11 nucleotides align to TRBD1. The germline V gene encodes CDR1 MNHEY and CDR2 SVGEGT. This CDR3 is built from 15 residues. With 5 bases clipped from V and 2 bases from J, the junction kept 5 bases outside the gene matches. Here the CDR3 reads CASSLPGQGAYEQYF. CDR3 DNA sequence: TGTGCCAGCAGTCTCCCGGGACAGGGGGCCTACGAGCAGTACTTC.

This clone has ten or more counts. V is TRBV5-1 and J is TRBJ2-7, with 11 bases fitting TRBD2. The CDR3 is 19 residues long. J lost 2 bases, V lost 0 bases, and 13 bases had no gene match. From germline, CDR1 is SGHRS and CDR2 YFSETQ. The CDR3 region is CASSLGTSGGRFPTYEQYF. The CDR3 region has the DNA TGCGCCAGCAGCTTGGGTACTAGCGGGGGCCGCTTTCCCACCTACGAGCAGTACTTC.

This clone was found many times. The chain's CDR3 is CASSSPTLAGGTDTQYF. CDR3 nucleotide sequence: TGCGCCAGCAGTTCCCCCACCCTAGCGGGGGGCACAGATACGCAGTATTTT. V and J are TRBV5-1 and TRBJ2-3; 10 bases line up with TRBD2. The CDR3 length is 17 residues. The junction had 10 bases not matched to a gene; V was cut back by 5 bases and J by 1 base. Looked up from germline, CDR1 is SGHRS and CDR2 is YFSETQ.

This clone was seen ten or more times. J is TRBJ2-1 and V is TRBV7-9; TRBD1 matches at 9 bases. Trimming at V came to 3 bases and at J to 6 bases, leaving 3 bases not matched to a gene. The CDR3 totals 14 residues. CDR1 and CDR2 (germline): SEHNR, FQNEAQ (reference sequence). The CDR3 sequence is CASSFSTGGNEQFF. In DNA, the CDR3 is TGTGCCAGCAGCTTCTCGACAGGGGGCAATGAGCAGTTCTTC. Combining the CDR3 with reference TRBV7-9 and TRBJ2-1 gives the whole variable domain DTGVSQNPRHKITKRGQNVTFRCDPISEHNRLYWYRQTLGQGPEFLTYFQNEAQLEKSRLLSDRFSAERPKGSFSTLEIQRTEQGDSAMYLCASSFSTGGNEQFFGPGTRLTVL.

This clone has ten or more counts. The J gene is TRBJ2-1, the V gene TRBV6-6; 8 nucleotides line up with TRBD2. The V gene's germline CDR1 is MNHNY and CDR2 SVGAGI (reference sequence). The CDR3 is made up of 13 amino acids. V shed 6 bases and J 3 bases; nucleotides not matched to a gene: 1. The CDR3 bases are TGTGCCAGCAGAGCGGGGGACTACAATGAGCAGTTCTTC. Translation: CASRAGDYNEQFF.

This clone was seen repeatedly, ten times or more. V usage is TRBV4-1 and J usage is TRBJ1-2; 7 bases fit TRBD1. The CDR3 totals 15 residues. Germline V gene data show CDR1 as MGHRA and CDR2 as YSYEKL. V lost 0 bases, J lost 2 bases, and 3 bases stayed unmatched. The CDR3 here is CASSQEQGQNYGYTF. The CDR3 nucleotides are TGCGCCAGCAGCCAAGAACAGGGACAGAACTATGGCTACACCTTC.

This clone is judged medium-sized (0.01 to 0.1%). The rearrangement joins TRBV4-3 to TRBJ2-1, with 10 bases fitting TRBD2. The CDR3 spans 17 residues. Germline V gene sequence: CDR1 LGHNA, CDR2 YSLEER. The V gene end was trimmed by 2 bases and the J gene end by 1 base; junction bases not matched to a gene: 5. CDR3 sequence reads: CASSQSSGGGSYNEQFF. In DNA form, the CDR3 reads TGCGCCAGCAGCCAATCGAGCGGGGGGGGGTCCTACAATGAGCAGTTCTTC.

This clone showed up many times. The chain links TRBV18 to TRBJ2-5; 7 nucleotides align to TRBD1. Germline V gene lookup returns CDR1 KGHSH and CDR2 LQKENI. V was clipped by 4 bases and J by 6 bases; unmatched bases: 8. The CDR3 runs to 14 residues. CDR3 amino acids: CASSRIRDRQTQYF. The CDR3, as DNA: TGTGCCAGCTCACGAATCCGGGACAGACAGACCCAGTACTTC.

There are many counts of this clone. The chain employs TRBV6-2 or TRBV6-3 and TRBJ2-7; D is perhaps TRBD2 (6 bases). Germline V gene data show CDR1 as MNHEY and CDR2 as SVGEGT. The V gene lost 4 bases and the J gene lost 7 bases, with 17 bases spanning the gap. This CDR3 region has 14 residues. The CDR3: CASSWDWEGSEQYF. The DNA of the CDR3 is TGTGCCAGCAGTTGGGACTGGGAAGGCAGTGAGCAGTACTTC.

There are many counts of this clone. This chain joins TRBV6-2 or TRBV6-3 and TRBJ2-1; TRBD1 is a possible D gene (7 bases). The V gene lost 9 bases and the J gene lost 1 base, with 10 bases spanning the gap. Germline lookup yields CDR1 MNHEY and CDR2 SVGEGT. This CDR3 region has 13 residues. The CDR3 sequence is CARQGRSYNEQFF. CDR3 bases: TGTGCCAGACAGGGGAGGTCCTACAATGAGCAGTTCTTC.

In its sample, this clone was seen a few times. The CDR3 spells CATSDPTSGGAADTQYF. As DNA, the CDR3 is TGTGCCACCAGTGATCCAACTAGCGGGGGGGCGGCAGATACGCAGTATTTT. The chain carries TRBV24-1 and TRBJ2-3, with 13 bases matching TRBD2. The germline V gene has CDR1 KGHDR and CDR2 SFDVKD. The CDR3 is 17 residues long. The ends lost 3 bases at V and 4 bases at J; junction bases unmatched: 6.

The table lists this clone with many counts. V gene TRBV5-1 combines with J gene TRBJ2-5, with TRBD2 matching 10 bases. Germline trimming cut 0 bases from V and 5 bases from J; bases unmatched to any gene: 7. Germline lookup yields CDR1 SGHRS and CDR2 YFSETQ. The CDR3 is 16 amino acids. This chain's CDR3 is CASSLALAGAGETQYF. The CDR3 nucleotides are TGCGCCAGCAGCTTGGCGCTAGCGGGGGCGGGGGAGACCCAGTACTTC.

This clone was counted between two and nine times. The CDR3 sequence is CAIRGDGGADTQYF. Here the CDR3 DNA reads TGTGCCATCAGAGGGGACGGGGGAGCAGATACGCAGTATTTT. This chain uses TRBV10-3 with TRBJ2-3; tentative D call: TRBD2 (6 bases). Per the germline V gene, CDR1 is ENHRY and CDR2 is SYGVKD. The CDR3 extends over 14 amino acids. Trimming took off 6 bases at V and 4 bases at J, with 14 bases between the two ends.

This clone was seen at least ten times. CDR3 residues: CASSTRSRGSNQPQHF. As DNA, the CDR3 is TGCGCCAGCAGCACCCGAAGCAGGGGGAGCAATCAGCCCCAGCATTTT. The chain couples TRBV5-1 to TRBJ1-5, with 7 bases identical to TRBD1. CDR3 length: 16 residues. After removal of 4 bases from V and 1 base from J, the junction contained 8 bases not matched to a gene. Germline CDR1 SGHRS, CDR2 YFSETQ.

This clone was counted a few times. The chain has TRBV7-8 and TRBJ1-1; tentatively, D is TRBD1 (5 bases). V was clipped by 1 base and J by 1 base, with 13 bases between them. Germline-derived CDR1 and CDR2 are SGHVS and FQNEAQ. The CDR3 has 16 residues. The CDR3 DNA reads TGTGCCAGCAGCTTAGGAGGGAAAGGGGCGAACACTGAAGCTTTCTTT. Amino acid sequence: CASSLGGKGANTEAFF.

This clone was seen many times. V gene TRBV4-3 combines with J gene TRBJ1-3; TRBD1 agrees at 8 bases. The CDR3 length is 18 residues. With 0 bases clipped from V and 3 bases from J, the junction kept 10 bases outside the gene matches. The germline V gene has CDR1 LGHNA and CDR2 YSLEER. The CDR3 region has the DNA TGCGCCAGCAGCCAAGAGCTCCCAGACAGGGGTAATGGAAACACCATATATTTT. Residues: CASSQELPDRGNGNTIYF.

The sample holds many counts of this clone. This chain joins TRBV12-3 or TRBV12-4 and TRBJ1-6, with TRBD1 identical over 7 bases. This CDR3 has 13 amino acids. The junction had 5 bases not matched to a gene; V was cut back by 5 bases and J by 10 bases. The CDR3 bases are TGTGCCAGCAGTACAGGGGTTCGATCACCCCTCCACTTT. This gives the protein CASSTGVRSPLHF.

At least ten counts were recorded for this clone. V is TRBV12-3 or TRBV12-4 and J is TRBJ1-5; D remains ambiguous. The CDR3 is made up of 16 amino acids. Trimming took off 3 bases at V and 1 base at J, with 13 bases between the two ends. CDR3 in DNA: TGTGCCAGCAGTTTTGGGCCCGCGGGGAGCAATCAGCCCCAGCATTTT. It specifies CASSFGPAGSNQPQHF.

The sample holds many counts of this clone. The chain links TRBV5-1 to TRBJ2-7; no clear D. The V and J ends lost 4 bases and 0 bases respectively, with 11 bases between them. The CDR3 is 14 residues long. Germline V gene data show CDR1 as SGHRS and CDR2 as YFSETQ. The CDR3 protein is CASSPPYSSYEQYF. CDR3 coding DNA: TGCGCCAGCAGCCCACCTTATAGCTCCTACGAGCAGTACTTC.

This clone occurred many times. The rearrangement uses TRBV19 and TRBJ1-5, with TRBD1 as a possible D gene (5 bases). The CDR3 consists of 13 residues. From germline, CDR1 is LNHDA and CDR2 SQIVND (reference sequence). V was cut by 5 bases and J by 3 bases, with 8 bases left in between. The CDR3 loop reads CASSSGNNQPQHF. In DNA, the CDR3 is TGTGCCAGTAGTTCAGGGAACAATCAGCCCCAGCATTTT.

The sample holds many counts of this clone. This chain links TRBV7-2 with TRBJ1-5; D gene ambiguous. The germline V gene encodes CDR1 SGHTA and CDR2 FQGNSA. V shed 2 bases and J shed 2 bases, with 10 bases lying between them. This CDR3 comprises 15 residues. The CDR3 DNA is TGTGCCAGCAGCTTATTAATTTCGGGCAATCAGCCCCAGCATTTT. Translating gives CASSLLISGNQPQHF.

This clone was detected ten times or more. The V gene is TRBV10-3, the J gene TRBJ2-7, with D possibly being TRBD1 (5 bases). The CDR3 has 14 residues. Germline CDR1 is ENHRY and CDR2 is SYGVKD. Trimming took 2 bases from V and 5 from J, leaving 13 bases between them. The CDR3 loop reads CAISEPRVVDEQYF. The DNA of the CDR3 is TGTGCCATCAGTGAGCCCAGGGTGGTCGACGAGCAGTACTTC.

The CDR3 DNA follows: TGTGCCAGCAGCCTTCTAGCGGGGTGGACCGGGGAGCTGTTTTTT. It yields the protein CASSLLAGWTGELFF. This chain links TRBV6-4 with TRBJ2-2; 9 bases match TRBD2. Germline loops: CDR1 MRHNA, CDR2 SNTAGT. Unmatched junction bases numbered 7, after V lost 6 bases and J lost 5 bases. The CDR3 length is 15 residues.

This clone has only a few counts. This CDR3 is CASRATGHIYNEQFF. The CDR3 DNA reads TGTGCCAGCAGAGCCACAGGGCATATCTACAATGAGCAGTTCTTC. V gene TRBV12-3 or TRBV12-4 combines with J gene TRBJ2-1; D is perhaps TRBD1 (6 bases). This CDR3 comprises 15 residues. The germline V and J ends were trimmed by 6 bases and 3 bases, with 15 bases remaining between them.

This clone was detected only a few times. The CDR3 sequence is CASRGGDYLHTQYF. The CDR3 nucleotides are TGTGCCAGCAGGGGGGGGGACTACCTCCATACGCAGTATTTT. The rearrangement uses TRBV6-2 or TRBV6-3 and TRBJ2-3; 7 nucleotides line up with TRBD2. The length of the CDR3 is 14 residues. V dropped 6 bases and J dropped 7; count of bases not matched to a gene: 10. Germline V lookup: CDR1 MNHEY, CDR2 SVGEGT.

This clone was seen many times. The chain carries TRBV29-1 and TRBJ1-1; TRBD1 agrees at 8 bases. The CDR3 is 13 amino acids. V lost 7 bases to trimming and J lost 5 bases; unmatched junction nucleotides: 9. Germline lookup yields CDR1 SQVTM and CDR2 ANQGSEA. As DNA, the CDR3 is TGCAGCGGAGGACAGGGCGGGGAGACTGAAGCTTTCTTT. This encodes CSGGQGGETEAFF.

This clone was counted many times. This chain joins TRBV12-3 or TRBV12-4 and TRBJ2-3, with 12 bases fitting TRBD2. The CDR3 covers 17 residues. V lost 2 bases to trimming and J lost 4 bases; unmatched junction nucleotides: 7. CDR3 sequence: CASSLSSGGGRADTQYF. In nucleotides, the CDR3 is TGTGCCAGCAGTTTATCTAGCGGGGGGGGGAGGGCAGATACGCAGTATTTT.

The table lists this clone with many counts. This chain joins TRBV7-3 and TRBJ2-2; weak D call: TRBD1 (6 bases). V was cut by 3 bases and J by 7 bases, with 12 bases left in between. The germline gives CDR1 SGHTA, CDR2 FQGTGA. This CDR3 is built from 14 residues. The chain's CDR3 is CASSFQGRSGELFF. In DNA form, the CDR3 reads TGTGCCAGCAGCTTCCAGGGGCGTAGCGGGGAGCTGTTTTTT. The full variable domain, completed using reference TRBV7-3 and TRBJ2-2, is GAGVSQTPSNKVTEKGKYVELRCDPISGHTALYWYRQSLGQGPEFLIYFQGTGAADDSGLPNDRFFAVRPEGSVSTLKIQRTERGDSAVYLCASSFQGRSGELFFGEGSRLTVL.